This TCR beta chain appears in the sequencing data of a study of T cell changes during pregnancy in multiple sclerosis. This CDR3 is 14 amino acids long. Germline CDR1 and CDR2: MNHEY and SMNVEV (reference sequence). V was shortened by 3 bases and J by 4 bases, with 10 bases between the two germline ends. Clones were sequenced by immunoSEQ multiplex PCR, and TCRdb holds only the in-frame ones, with some missing. The sample lists around 30,000 clones, more than 90% occurring once. The TCR comes from a female donor with multiple sclerosis, enrolled in a pregnancy study. Sequences were derived from CD8+ T cells from peripheral blood mononuclear cells, sampled before pregnancy. The V gene is TRBV27, the J gene TRBJ2-1; weak D call: TRBD1 (5 bases). The CDR3 coding sequence is TGTGCCAGCAGTTTTTGGGGCGCGTACAATGAGCAGTTCTTC. Translating it yields CASSFWGAYNEQFF.